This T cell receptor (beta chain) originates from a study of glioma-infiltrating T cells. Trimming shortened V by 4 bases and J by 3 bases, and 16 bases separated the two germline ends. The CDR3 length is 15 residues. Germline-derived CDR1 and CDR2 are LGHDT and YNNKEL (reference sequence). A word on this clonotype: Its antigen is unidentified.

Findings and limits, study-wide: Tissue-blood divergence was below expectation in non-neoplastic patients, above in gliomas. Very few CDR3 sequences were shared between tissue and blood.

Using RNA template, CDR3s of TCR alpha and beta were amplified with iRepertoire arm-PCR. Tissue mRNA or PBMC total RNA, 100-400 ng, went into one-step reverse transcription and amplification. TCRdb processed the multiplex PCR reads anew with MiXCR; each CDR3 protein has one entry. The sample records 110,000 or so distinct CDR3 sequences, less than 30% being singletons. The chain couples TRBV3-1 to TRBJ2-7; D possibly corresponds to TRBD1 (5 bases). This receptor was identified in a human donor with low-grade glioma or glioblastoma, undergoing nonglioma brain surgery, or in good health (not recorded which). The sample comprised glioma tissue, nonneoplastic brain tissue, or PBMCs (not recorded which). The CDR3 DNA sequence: TGTGCCAGCAGCCTCAATCCTGGGGCCCACTACGAGCAGTACTTC. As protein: CASSLNPGAHYEQYF.